This TCR beta chain comes out of a study of cytomegalovirus exposure and HLA in healthy donors. The germline CDR1 and CDR2 sequences are SGHRS and YFSETQ. Trimming at V came to 4 bases and at J to 8 bases, leaving 15 bases not matched to a gene. The CDR3 spans 16 residues. This clone came up once. Researchers ran the PCR with 60 Vbeta and 13 Jbeta primers. Sequenced by immunoSEQ multiplex PCR; TCRdb stores in-frame clones only, minus some. The sample holds some 130,000 clones, 77% seen once. V usage is TRBV5-1 and J usage is TRBJ2-1; 7 bases map to TRBD2. The sequenced sample was PBMCs. The TCR comes from a male donor in good health and CMV-seropositive. The CDR3 here is CASSLDEGGSLDEQFF. The CDR3 region has the DNA TGCGCCAGCAGCCTGGACGAGGGAGGGTCCCTCGATGAGCAGTTCTTC. Supplemented by reference TRBV5-1 and TRBJ2-1, the full variable domain reads KAGVTQTPRYLIKTRGQQVTLSCSPISGHRSVSWYQQTPGQGLQFLFEYFSETQRNKGNFPGRFSGRQFSNSRSEMNVSTLELGDSALYLCASSLDEGGSLDEQFFGPGTRLTVL.